In its sample, the clone carrying this T cell receptor (beta chain) was seen many times. TCRdb recomputed calls from the RACE reads with MiXCR, one row per CDR3 protein. The repertoire holds more than 90,000 distinct CDR3 sequences, with around 10% as singletons. The sample comes from a study of human T cells and chemical hapten exposure. Study-level background: An area of 2 cm by around 2 cm on upper inner arm skin received 2% DPC for sensitization. Patch tests put 0.01% DPC on the upper back, read at 6 days. The patients, most of them female, presented with alopecia areata, totalis or universalis.

Losses at the gene ends were 3 bases for V and 5 bases for J; bases not matched to a gene: 4. The CDR3 has 14 residues. Time point reported: patch test 2, 6 weeks after DPC sensitization. Stated treatment: therapeutic diphenylcyclopropenone sensitization with weekly scalp DPC. Total RNA extraction was carried out from unfractionated whole blood. The V and J genes are TRBV12-3 or TRBV12-4 and TRBJ2-1, with TRBD2 matching over 7 bases. The sequence came from a woman aged 40-49 years with alopecia areata. Some clones in this sample may be carry-over from other donors' samples. Specimen: whole blood, collected in connection with sensitization to the hapten diphenylcyclopropenone (DPC). The CDR3 sequence: CASSLGGSDNEQFF. The CDR3 region has the DNA TGTGCCAGCAGTTTGGGCGGGAGCGACAATGAGCAGTTCTTC.